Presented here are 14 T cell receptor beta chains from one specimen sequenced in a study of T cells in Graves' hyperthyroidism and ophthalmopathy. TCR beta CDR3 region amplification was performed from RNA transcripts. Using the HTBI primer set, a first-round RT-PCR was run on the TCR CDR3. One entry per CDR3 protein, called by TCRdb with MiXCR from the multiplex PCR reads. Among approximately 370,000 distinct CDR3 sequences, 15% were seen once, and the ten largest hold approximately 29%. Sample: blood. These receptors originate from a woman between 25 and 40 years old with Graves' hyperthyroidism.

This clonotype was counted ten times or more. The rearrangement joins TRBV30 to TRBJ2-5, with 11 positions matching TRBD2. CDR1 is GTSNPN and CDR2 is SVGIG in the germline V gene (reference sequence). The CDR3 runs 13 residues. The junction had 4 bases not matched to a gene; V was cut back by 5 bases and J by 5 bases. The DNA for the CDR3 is TGTGCCTGGTCACTAGCGGGAGTGGAGACCCAGTACTTC. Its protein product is CAWSLAGVETQYF. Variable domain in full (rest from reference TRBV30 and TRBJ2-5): SQTIHQWPATLVQPVGSPLSLECTVEGTSNPNLYWYRQAAGRGLQLLFYSVGIGQISSEVPQNLSASRPQDRQFILSSKKLLLSDSGFYLCAWSLAGVETQYFGPGTRLLVL.

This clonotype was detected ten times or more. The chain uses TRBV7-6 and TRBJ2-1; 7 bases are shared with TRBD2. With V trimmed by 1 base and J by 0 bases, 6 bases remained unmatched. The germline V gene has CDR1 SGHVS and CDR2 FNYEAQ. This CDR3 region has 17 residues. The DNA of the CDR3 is TGTGCCAGCAGCTTAGAGGTCGGCGGGAGCTCCTACAATGAGCAGTTCTTC. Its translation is CASSLEVGGSSYNEQFF. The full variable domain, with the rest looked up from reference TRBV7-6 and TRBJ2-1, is GAGVSQSPRYKVTKRGQDVALRCDPISGHVSLYWYRQALGQGPEFLTYFNYEAQQDKSGLPNDRFSAERPEGSISTLTIQRTEQRDSAMYRCASSLEVGGSSYNEQFFGPGTRLTVL.

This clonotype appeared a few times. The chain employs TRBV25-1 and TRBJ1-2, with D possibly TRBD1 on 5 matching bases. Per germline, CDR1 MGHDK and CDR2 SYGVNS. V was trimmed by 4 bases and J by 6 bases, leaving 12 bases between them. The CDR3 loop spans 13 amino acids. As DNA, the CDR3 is TGTGCCAGCAGTGCATCAGGGATCCATGGCTACACCTTC. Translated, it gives CASSASGIHGYTF.

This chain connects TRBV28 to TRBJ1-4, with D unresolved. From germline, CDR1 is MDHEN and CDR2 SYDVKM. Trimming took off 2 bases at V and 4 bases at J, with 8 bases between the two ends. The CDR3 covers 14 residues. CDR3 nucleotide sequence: TGTGCCAGCAGTTTAGGAGGGTTTAATGAAAAACTGTTTTTT. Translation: CASSLGGFNEKLFF.

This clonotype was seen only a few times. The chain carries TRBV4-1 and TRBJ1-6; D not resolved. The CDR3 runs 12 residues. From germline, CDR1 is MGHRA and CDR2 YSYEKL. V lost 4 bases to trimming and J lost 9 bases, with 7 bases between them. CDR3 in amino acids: CASSPIGSPLHF. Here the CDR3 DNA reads TGCGCCAGCAGCCCTATTGGTTCACCCCTCCACTTT.

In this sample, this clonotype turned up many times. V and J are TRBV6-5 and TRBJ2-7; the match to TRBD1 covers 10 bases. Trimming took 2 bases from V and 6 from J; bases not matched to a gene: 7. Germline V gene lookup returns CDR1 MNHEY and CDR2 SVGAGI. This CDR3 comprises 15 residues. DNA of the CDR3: TGTGCCAGCAGTTACGTGGGGACAGGGGCCCCCGAGCAGTACTTC. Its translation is CASSYVGTGAPEQYF.

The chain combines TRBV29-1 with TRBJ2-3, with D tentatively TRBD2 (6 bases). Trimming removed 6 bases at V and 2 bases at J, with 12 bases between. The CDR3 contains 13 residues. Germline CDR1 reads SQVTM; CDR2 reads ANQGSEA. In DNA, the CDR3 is TGCAGCGTGGTGGGACTTAACACAGATACGCAGTATTTT. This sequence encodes CSVVGLNTDTQYF.

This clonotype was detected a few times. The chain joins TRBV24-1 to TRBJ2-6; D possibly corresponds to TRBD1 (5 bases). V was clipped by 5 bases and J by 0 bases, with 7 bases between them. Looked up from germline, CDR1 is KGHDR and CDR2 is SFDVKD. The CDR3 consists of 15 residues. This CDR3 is CATSAGNSGANVLTF. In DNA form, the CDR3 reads TGTGCCACCAGTGCAGGGAACTCTGGGGCCAACGTCCTGACTTTC.

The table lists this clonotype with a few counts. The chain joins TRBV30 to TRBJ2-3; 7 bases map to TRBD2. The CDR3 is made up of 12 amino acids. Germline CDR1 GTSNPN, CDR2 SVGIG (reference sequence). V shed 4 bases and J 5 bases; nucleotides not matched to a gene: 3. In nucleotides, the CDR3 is TGTGCCTGGACAGTAGCGGGAGATACGCAGTATTTT. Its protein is CAWTVAGDTQYF.

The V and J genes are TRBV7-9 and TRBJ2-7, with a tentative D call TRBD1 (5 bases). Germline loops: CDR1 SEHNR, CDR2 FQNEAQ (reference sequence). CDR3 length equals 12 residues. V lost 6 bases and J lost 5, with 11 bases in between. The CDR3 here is CASSARVDEQYF. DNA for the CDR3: TGTGCCAGCAGTGCCAGGGTGGACGAGCAGTACTTC.

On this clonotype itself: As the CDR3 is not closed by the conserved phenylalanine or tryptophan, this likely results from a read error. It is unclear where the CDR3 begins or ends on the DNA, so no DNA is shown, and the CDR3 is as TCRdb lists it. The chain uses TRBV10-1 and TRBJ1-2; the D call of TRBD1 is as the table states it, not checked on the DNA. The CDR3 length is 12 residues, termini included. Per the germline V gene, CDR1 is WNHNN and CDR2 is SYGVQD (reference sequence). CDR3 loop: CASSEPLSFGAR.

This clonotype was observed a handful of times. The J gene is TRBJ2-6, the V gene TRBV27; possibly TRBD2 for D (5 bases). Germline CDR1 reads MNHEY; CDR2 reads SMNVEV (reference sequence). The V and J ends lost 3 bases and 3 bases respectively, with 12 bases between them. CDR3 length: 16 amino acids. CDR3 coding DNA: TGTGCCAGCAGTTTCGTCGTAGGAGGTGGGGCCAACGTCCTGACTTTC. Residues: CASSFVVGGGANVLTF.

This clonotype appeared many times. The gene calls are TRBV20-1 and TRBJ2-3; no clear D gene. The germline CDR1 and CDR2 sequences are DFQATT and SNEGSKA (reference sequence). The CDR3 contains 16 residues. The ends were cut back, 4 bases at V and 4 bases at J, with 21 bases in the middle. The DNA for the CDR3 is TGCAGTGCTACGCCCCGGGCCCTCGCCCCCCCAGATACGCAGTATTTT. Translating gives CSATPRALAPPDTQYF.

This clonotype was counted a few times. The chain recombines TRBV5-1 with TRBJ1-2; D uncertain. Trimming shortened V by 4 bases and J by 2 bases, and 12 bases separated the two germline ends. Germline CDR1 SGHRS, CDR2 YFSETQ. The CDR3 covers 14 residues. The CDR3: CASSAEGKNYGYTF. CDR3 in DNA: TGCGCCAGCAGCGCCGAGGGCAAAAACTATGGCTACACCTTC.